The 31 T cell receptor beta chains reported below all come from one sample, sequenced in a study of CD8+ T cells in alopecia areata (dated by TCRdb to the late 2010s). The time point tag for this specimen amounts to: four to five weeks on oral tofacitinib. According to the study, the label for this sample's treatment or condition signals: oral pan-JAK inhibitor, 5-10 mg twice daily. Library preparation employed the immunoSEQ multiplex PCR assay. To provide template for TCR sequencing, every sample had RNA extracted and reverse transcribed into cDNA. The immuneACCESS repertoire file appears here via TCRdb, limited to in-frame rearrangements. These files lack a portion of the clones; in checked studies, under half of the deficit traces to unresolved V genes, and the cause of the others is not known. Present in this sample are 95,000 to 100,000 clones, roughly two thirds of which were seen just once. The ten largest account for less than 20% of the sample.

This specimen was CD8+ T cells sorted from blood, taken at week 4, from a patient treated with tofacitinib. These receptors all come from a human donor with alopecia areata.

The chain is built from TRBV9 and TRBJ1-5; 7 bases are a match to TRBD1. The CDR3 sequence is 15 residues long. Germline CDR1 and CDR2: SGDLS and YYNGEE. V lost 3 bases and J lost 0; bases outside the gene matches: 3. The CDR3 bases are TGTGCCAGCAGCGACGGGACAGATAGCAATCAGCCCCAGCATTTT. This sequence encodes CASSDGTDSNQPQHF.

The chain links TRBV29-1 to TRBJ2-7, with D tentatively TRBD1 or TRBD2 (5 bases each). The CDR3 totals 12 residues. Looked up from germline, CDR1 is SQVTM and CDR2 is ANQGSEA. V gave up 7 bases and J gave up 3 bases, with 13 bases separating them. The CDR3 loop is CSALRGGYEQYF. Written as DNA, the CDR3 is TGCAGCGCCCTTCGTGGGGGCTACGAGCAGTACTTC.

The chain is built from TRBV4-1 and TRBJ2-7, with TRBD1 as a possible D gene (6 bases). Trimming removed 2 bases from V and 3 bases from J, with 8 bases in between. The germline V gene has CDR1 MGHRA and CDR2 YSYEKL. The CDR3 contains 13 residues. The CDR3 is CASSQSDSYEQYF. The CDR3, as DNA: TGCGCCAGCAGCCAATCGGACAGCTACGAGCAGTACTTC.

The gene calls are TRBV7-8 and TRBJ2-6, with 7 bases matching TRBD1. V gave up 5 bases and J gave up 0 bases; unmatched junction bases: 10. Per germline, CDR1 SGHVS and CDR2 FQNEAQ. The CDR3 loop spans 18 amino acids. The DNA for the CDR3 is TGTGCCAGCAGCGCCCCGGACAGGCTAGACTCTGGGGCCAACGTCCTGACTTTC. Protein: CASSAPDRLDSGANVLTF.

CDR3 in amino acids: CSVEEGLAGGPWETQYF. CDR3 bases: TGCAGCGTTGAAGAAGGACTAGCGGGGGGGCCGTGGGAGACCCAGTACTTC. This sequence joins TRBV29-1 and TRBJ2-5; 15 positions agree with TRBD2. The V segment lost 0 bases and the J segment 5 bases; nucleotides outside the gene matches: 7. The CDR3 is 17 residues long. Germline V gene sequence: CDR1 SQVTM, CDR2 ANQGSEA.

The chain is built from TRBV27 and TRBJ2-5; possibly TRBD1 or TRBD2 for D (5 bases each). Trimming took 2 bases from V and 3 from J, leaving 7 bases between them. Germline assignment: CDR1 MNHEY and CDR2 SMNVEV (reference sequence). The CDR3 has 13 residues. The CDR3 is CASSLLGEETQYF. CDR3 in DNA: TGTGCCAGCAGTTTACTGGGGGAAGAGACCCAGTACTTC.

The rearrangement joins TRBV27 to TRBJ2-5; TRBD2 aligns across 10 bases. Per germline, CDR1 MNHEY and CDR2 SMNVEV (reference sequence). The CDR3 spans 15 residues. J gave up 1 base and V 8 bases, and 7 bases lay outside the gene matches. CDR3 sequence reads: CASGPSGRAQETQYF. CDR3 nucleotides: TGTGCCAGCGGCCCCAGCGGGAGGGCCCAAGAGACCCAGTACTTC.

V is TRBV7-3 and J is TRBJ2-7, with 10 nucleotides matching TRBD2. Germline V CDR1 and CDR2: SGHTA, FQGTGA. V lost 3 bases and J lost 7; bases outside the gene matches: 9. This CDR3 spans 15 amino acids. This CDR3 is CASSLQAGGPQEQYF. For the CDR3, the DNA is TGTGCCAGCAGCTTGCAAGCGGGGGGGCCCCAAGAGCAGTACTTC.

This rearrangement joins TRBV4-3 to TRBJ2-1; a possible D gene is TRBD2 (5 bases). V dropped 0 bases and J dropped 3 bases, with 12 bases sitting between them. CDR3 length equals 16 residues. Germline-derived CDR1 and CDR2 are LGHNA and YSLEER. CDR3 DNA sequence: TGCGCCAGCAGCCAAGATCTGTACGGGGTCTACAATGAGCAGTTCTTC. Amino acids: CASSQDLYGVYNEQFF.

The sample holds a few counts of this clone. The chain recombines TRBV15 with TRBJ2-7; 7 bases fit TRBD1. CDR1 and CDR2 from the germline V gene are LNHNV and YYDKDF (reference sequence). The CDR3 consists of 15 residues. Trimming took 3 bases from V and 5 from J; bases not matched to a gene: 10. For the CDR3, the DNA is TGTGCCACCAGCAGGGATAGGACAGGCGACGACGAGCAGTACTTC. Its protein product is CATSRDRTGDDEQYF. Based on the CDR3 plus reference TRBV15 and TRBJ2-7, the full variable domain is DAMVIQNPRYQVTQFGKPVTLSCSQTLNHNVMYWYQQKSSQAPKLLFHYYDKDFNNEADTPDNFQSRRPNTSFCFLDIRSPGLGDTAMYLCATSRDRTGDDEQYFGPGTRLTVT.

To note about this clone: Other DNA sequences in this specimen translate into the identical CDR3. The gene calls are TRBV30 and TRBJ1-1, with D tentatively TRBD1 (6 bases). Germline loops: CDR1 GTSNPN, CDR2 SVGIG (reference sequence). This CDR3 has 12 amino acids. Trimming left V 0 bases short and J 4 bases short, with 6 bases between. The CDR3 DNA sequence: TGTGCCTGGAGTGTAGGGGGCACTGAAGCTTTCTTT. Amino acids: CAWSVGGTEAFF.

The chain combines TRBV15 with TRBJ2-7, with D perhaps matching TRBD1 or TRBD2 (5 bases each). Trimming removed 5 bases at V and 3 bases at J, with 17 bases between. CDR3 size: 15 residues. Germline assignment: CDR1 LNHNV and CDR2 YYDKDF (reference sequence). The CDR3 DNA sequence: TGTGCCACCAGCGACACCGACAGCGGAATCTACGAGCAGTACTTC. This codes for CATSDTDSGIYEQYF.

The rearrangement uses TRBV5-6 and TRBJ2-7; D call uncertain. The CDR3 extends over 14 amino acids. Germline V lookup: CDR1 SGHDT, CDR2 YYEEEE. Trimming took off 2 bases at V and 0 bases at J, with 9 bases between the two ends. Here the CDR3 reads CASSFPGPSYEQYF. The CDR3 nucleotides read TGTGCCAGCAGCTTTCCGGGTCCCTCCTACGAGCAGTACTTC.

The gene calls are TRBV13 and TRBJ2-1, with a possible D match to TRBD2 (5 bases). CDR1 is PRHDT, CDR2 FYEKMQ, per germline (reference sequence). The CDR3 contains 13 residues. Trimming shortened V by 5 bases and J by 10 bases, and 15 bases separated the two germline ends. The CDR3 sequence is CASSLRSSVEQFF. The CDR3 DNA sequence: TGTGCCAGCAGCCTACGAAGTAGCGTGGAGCAGTTCTTC.

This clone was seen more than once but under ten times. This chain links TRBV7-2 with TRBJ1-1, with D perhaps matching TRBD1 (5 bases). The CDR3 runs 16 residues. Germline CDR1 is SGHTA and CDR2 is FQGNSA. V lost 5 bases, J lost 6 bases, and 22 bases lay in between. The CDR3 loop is CASSPAPGQRFAEAFF. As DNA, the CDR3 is TGTGCCAGCAGCCCCGCCCCAGGACAAAGGTTCGCTGAAGCTTTCTTT.

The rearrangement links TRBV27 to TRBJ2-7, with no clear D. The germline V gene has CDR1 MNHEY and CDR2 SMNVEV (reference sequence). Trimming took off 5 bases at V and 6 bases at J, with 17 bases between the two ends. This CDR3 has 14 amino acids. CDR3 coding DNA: TGTGCCAGCAGTCCCGGCTATAGGGTTTCCGAGCAGTACTTC. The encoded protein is CASSPGYRVSEQYF.

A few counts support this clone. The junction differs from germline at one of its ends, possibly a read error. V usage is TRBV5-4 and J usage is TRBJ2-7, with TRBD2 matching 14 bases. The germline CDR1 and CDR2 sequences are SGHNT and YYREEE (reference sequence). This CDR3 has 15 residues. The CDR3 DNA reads TGCGCCAGCAGCACCGGACTAGCGGGAGGAGGGGAGCAGTACTTC. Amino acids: CASSTGLAGGGEQYF.

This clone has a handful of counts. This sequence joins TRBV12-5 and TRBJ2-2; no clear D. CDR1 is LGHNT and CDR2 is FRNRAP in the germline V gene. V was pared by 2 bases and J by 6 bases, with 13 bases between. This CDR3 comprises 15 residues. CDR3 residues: CASGLNPGTPGELFF. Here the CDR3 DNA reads TGTGCTAGTGGTTTGAACCCAGGAACCCCCGGGGAGCTGTTTTTT.

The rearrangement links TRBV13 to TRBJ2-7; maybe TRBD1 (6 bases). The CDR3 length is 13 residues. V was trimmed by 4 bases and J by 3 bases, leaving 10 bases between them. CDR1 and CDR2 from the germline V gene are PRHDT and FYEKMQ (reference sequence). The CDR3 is CASSYRADYEQYF. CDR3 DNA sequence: TGTGCCAGCAGCTACAGGGCCGACTACGAGCAGTACTTC.

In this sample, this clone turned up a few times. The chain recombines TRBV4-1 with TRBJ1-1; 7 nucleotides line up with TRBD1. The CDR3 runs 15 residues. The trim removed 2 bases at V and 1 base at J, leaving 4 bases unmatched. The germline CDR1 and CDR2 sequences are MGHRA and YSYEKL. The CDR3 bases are TGCGCCAGCAGCCAACTACAGGGGAAGAACACTGAAGCTTTCTTT. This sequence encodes CASSQLQGKNTEAFF.

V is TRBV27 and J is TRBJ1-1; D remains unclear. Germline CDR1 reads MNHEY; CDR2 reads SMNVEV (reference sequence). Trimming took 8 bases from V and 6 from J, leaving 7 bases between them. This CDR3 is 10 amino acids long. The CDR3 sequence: CASGHPEAFF. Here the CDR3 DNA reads TGTGCCAGCGGGCATCCTGAAGCTTTCTTT.

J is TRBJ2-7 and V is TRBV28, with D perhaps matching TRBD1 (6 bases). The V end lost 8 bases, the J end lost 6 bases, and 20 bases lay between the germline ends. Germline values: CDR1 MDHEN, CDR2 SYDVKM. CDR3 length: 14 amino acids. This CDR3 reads CASGVRLTGLEQYF. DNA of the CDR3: TGTGCCAGCGGGGTAAGACTAACAGGGCTCGAGCAGTACTTC.

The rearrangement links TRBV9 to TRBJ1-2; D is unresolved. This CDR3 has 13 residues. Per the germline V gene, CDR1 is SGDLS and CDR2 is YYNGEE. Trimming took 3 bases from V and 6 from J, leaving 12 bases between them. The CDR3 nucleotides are TGTGCCAGCAGCGAACCCGAGAGGGATGGCTACACCTTC. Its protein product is CASSEPERDGYTF.

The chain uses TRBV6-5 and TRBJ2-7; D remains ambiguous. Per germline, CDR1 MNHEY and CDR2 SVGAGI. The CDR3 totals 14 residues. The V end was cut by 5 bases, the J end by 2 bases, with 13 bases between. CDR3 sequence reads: CASSPGQETYEQYF. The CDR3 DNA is TGTGCCAGCAGTCCCGGGCAGGAAACCTACGAGCAGTACTTC.

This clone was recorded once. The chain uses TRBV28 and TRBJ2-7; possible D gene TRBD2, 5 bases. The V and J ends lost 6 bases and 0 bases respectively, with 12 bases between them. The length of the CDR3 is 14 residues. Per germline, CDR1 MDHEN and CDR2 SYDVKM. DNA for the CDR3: TGTGCCAGCAGCTCTAGCCGTGACTCCTACGAGCAGTACTTC. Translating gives CASSSSRDSYEQYF.

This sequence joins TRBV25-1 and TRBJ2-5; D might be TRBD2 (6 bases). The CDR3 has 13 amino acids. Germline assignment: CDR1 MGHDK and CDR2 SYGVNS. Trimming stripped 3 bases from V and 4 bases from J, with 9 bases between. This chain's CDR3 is CASSEVGGETQYF. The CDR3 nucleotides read TGTGCCAGCAGTGAGGTGGGGGGAGAGACCCAGTACTTC.

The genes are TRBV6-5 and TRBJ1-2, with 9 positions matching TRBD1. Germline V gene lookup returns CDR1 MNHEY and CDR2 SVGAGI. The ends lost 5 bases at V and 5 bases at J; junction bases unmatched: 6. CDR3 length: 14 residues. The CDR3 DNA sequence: TGTGCCAGCAGTGCGGGACAGGGAATTTATGGCTACACCTTC. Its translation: CASSAGQGIYGYTF.

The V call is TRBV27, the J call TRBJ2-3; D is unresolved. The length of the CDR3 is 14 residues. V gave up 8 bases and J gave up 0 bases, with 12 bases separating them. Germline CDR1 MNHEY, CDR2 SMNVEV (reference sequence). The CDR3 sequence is CASRTLTSTDTQYF. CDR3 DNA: TGTGCCAGCCGCACCCTCACGAGCACAGATACGCAGTATTTT.

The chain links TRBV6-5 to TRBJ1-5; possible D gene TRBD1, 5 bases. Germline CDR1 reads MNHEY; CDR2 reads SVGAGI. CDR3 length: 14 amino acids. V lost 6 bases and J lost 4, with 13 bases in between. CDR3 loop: CASRGRERNQPQHF. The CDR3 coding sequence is TGTGCCAGCAGGGGCAGGGAACGTAATCAGCCCCAGCATTTT.

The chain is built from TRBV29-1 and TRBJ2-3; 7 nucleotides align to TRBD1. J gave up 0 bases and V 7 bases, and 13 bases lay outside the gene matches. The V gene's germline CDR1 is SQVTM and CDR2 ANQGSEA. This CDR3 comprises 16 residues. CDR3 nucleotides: TGCAGCGCCGCGTCCCAGGGGGACGCTAGCACAGATACGCAGTATTTT. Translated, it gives CSAASQGDASTDTQYF.

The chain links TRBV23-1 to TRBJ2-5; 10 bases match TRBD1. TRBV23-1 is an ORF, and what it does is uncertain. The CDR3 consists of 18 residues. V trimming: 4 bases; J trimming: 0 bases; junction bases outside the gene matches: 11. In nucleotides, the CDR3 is TGCGCCAGCAGTCGGGGACAGGGGCCGCGCATCCACCAAGAGACCCAGTACTTC. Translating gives CASSRGQGPRIHQETQYF.